Listed here are 16 T cell receptor beta chains from one sample, sequenced in a study of T-cell reconstitution after alpha-beta-depleted transplantation in children. Unique molecular identifiers were built into the TCRbeta library. TCRdb fed the PCR reads into MiXCR, producing one record per CDR3 protein. The data hold roughly 300,000 distinct CDR3 sequences, with approximately 10% observed a single time. The sequencing used PBMCs from the stem cell graft donor, collected from the stem cell graft. These receptors were taken from a human donor who donated a stem cell graft to a child with acute lymphoblastic leukemia.

Ten or more counts support this clonotype. This rearrangement joins TRBV5-6 to TRBJ2-1, with TRBD1 matching 9 bases. V shed 1 base, J shed 4 bases, and the junction held 3 bases outside the gene matches. This CDR3 contains 15 residues. Germline CDR1 SGHDT, CDR2 YYEEEE. This chain's CDR3 is CASSLWDREYNEQFF. The CDR3 DNA reads as TGTGCCAGCAGCTTGTGGGACAGGGAATACAATGAGCAGTTCTTC.

This clonotype was detected many times. The chain is built from TRBV12-3 or TRBV12-4 and TRBJ2-7; D uncertain. Trimming pared 4 bases from V and 4 bases from J, leaving 8 bases between. The CDR3 length is 12 residues. The CDR3 DNA sequence: TGTGCCAGCAGTTCCCTCGAATACGAGCAGTACTTC. It is translated as CASSSLEYEQYF.

This clonotype was detected only a few times. The chain couples TRBV5-1 to TRBJ2-7, with TRBD2 identical over 7 bases. The CDR3 sequence is 14 residues long. V dropped 4 bases and J dropped 0; count of bases not matched to a gene: 4. Per germline, CDR1 SGHRS and CDR2 YFSETQ. In DNA form, the CDR3 reads TGCGCCAGCAGCCCCCGGGGGGACTCCTACGAGCAGTACTTC. Its protein is CASSPRGDSYEQYF.

This clonotype showed up many times. This chain links TRBV5-1 with TRBJ2-3, with 10 positions matching TRBD2. With 0 bases clipped from V and 0 bases from J, the junction kept 7 bases outside the gene matches. Germline assignment: CDR1 SGHRS and CDR2 YFSETQ. CDR3 length: 18 residues. The DNA for the CDR3 is TGCGCCAGCAGCTTGGTTCTAGCGGGAGTTGAGAGCACAGATACGCAGTATTTT. Encoded protein: CASSLVLAGVESTDTQYF.

V is TRBV12-3 or TRBV12-4 and J is TRBJ1-1; D is uncertain. This CDR3 comprises 14 residues. Trimming shortened V by 7 bases and J by 10 bases, and 22 bases separated the two germline ends. In nucleotides, the CDR3 is TGTGCCAGCACCCCTGGTTACCTCGTGGGTAGAGCTTTCTTT. Translation gives CASTPGYLVGRAFF.

This clonotype occurred a few times. The chain has TRBV2 and TRBJ1-1; tentative D call: TRBD1 (5 bases). Germline CDR1 is SNHLY and CDR2 is FYNNEI. Trimming cost V 2 bases and J 5 bases, with 12 bases left between them. CDR3 size: 14 residues. Here the CDR3 DNA reads TGTGCCAGCAGTGAAAACGTTGGGGGAACTGAAGCTTTCTTT. Encoded protein: CASSENVGGTEAFF.

The chain links TRBV7-2 to TRBJ2-6; tentative D call: TRBD2 (6 bases). Between the trimmed V and J ends, which lost 8 bases and 4 bases, there was a span of 15 bases. The CDR3 extends over 15 amino acids. CDR1 is SGHTA and CDR2 is FQGNSA in the germline V gene. CDR3 amino acids: CASFFGAGGANVLTF. The CDR3 DNA is TGTGCCAGCTTTTTCGGGGCGGGGGGGGCCAACGTCCTGACTTTC.

Comment on this clonotype: At one boundary the junction diverges from the germline segment, which might be a read error. The CDR3 loop is CASSLPYHKSGSKNSQYF. For the CDR3, the DNA is TGTGCCAGCAGCTTGCCGTACCATAAATCGGGGTCCAAAAACAGTCAGTACTTC. This chain links TRBV5-6 with TRBJ2-4; TRBD2 is a possible D gene (5 bases). This CDR3 comprises 18 residues. CDR1 is SGHDT and CDR2 is YYEEEE in the germline V gene.

This clonotype was found a few times. The rearrangement joins TRBV5-1 to TRBJ2-3; D may be TRBD2 (6 bases). The CDR3 is made up of 16 amino acids. Germline V CDR1 and CDR2: SGHRS, YFSETQ. V lost 0 bases and J lost 0, with 11 bases in between. CDR3 region: CASSLAGRESTDTQYF. In nucleotides, the CDR3 is TGCGCCAGCAGCTTGGCTGGTCGGGAGAGCACAGATACGCAGTATTTT.

This clonotype was observed a handful of times. The chain recombines TRBV15 with TRBJ1-2, with D tentatively TRBD1 (5 bases). Per germline, CDR1 LNHNV and CDR2 YYDKDF (reference sequence). Trimming removed 5 bases from V and 8 bases from J, with 18 bases in between. The CDR3 extends over 14 amino acids. The CDR3 DNA sequence: TGTGCCACCAGCGGTAACCGGGACCTAGCAGGCTACACCTTC. As protein: CATSGNRDLAGYTF.

The J gene is TRBJ2-7, the V gene TRBV7-2; tentatively, D is TRBD1 (7 bases). V lost 6 bases, J lost 7 bases, and 25 bases lay in between. The CDR3 spans 16 residues. The germline CDR1 and CDR2 sequences are SGHTA and FQGNSA. CDR3 loop: CASSQNRGTVPLEQYF. The CDR3, as DNA: TGTGCCAGCAGTCAAAACCGCGGGACAGTCCCCTTGGAGCAGTACTTC.

This clonotype was found a few times. The rearrangement uses TRBV12-3 or TRBV12-4 and TRBJ1-4, with 7 bases identical to TRBD1. Trimming took 5 bases from V and 8 from J; bases not matched to a gene: 14. CDR3 length: 16 amino acids. The CDR3 DNA follows: TGTGCCAGCAGTGGTACAGGGGCCCTCGGGAGAGAAAAACTGTTTTTT. It translates to CASSGTGALGREKLFF.

This chain uses TRBV5-1 with TRBJ2-7; 8 nucleotides align to TRBD2. J lost 2 bases, V lost 4 bases, and 11 bases had no gene match. Per the germline V gene, CDR1 is SGHRS and CDR2 is YFSETQ. The CDR3 is 16 amino acids. CDR3 amino acids: CASSESGGGRTYEQYF. The CDR3 DNA is TGCGCCAGCAGCGAGTCCGGGGGGGGCCGAACCTACGAGCAGTACTTC.

This clonotype was seen a handful of times. This sequence joins TRBV7-9 and TRBJ1-1; D is uncertain. Germline-derived CDR1 and CDR2 are SEHNR and FQNEAQ (reference sequence). Trimming stripped 5 bases from V and 2 bases from J, with 18 bases between. The CDR3 runs 16 residues. CDR3 in DNA: TGTGCCAGCAGCCCCCTTAGTGTGGCAGGCAACACTGAAGCTTTCTTT. As protein: CASSPLSVAGNTEAFF.

This clonotype was seen a few times. The chain uses TRBV20-1 and TRBJ2-4; 8 bases line up with TRBD1. The CDR3 is 15 amino acids. Germline V gene sequence: CDR1 DFQATT, CDR2 SNEGSKA (reference sequence). Trimming cost V 3 bases and J 5 bases; bases outside gene matches: 9. The CDR3 sequence is CSAREWTGSQNIQYF. The CDR3, as DNA: TGCAGTGCTAGGGAATGGACAGGGAGCCAAAACATTCAGTACTTC.

V usage is TRBV7-9 and J usage is TRBJ2-7; 7 bases map to TRBD1. The CDR3 runs to 15 residues. Germline CDR1 and CDR2: SEHNR and FQNEAQ (reference sequence). V shed 5 bases, J shed 5 bases, and the junction held 12 bases outside the gene matches. The CDR3 DNA is TGTGCCAGCAGCCTTACGACAGGGCTACAGCACGAGCAGTACTTC. It encodes CASSLTTGLQHEQYF.